The source of this T cell receptor (beta chain) is a study of blood T cells in healthy people across ages. The study, taken as a whole, reports: Diversity was higher, and naive CD4+ cells more numerous, in long-lived donors than in aged donors.

A note on this clonotype: What it binds is not known.

CDR3 length equals 14 residues. V trimming: 2 bases; J trimming: 7 bases; junction bases outside the gene matches: 2. With a J-beta primer mix and a sample-barcoded 5' primer, a second PCR ran 7 to 11 cycles. Using its own MiXCR run on the 5' RACE reads, TCRdb lists one record per CDR3 protein. The table lists 1,300,000 or so distinct CDR3 sequences, approximately 59% of them singletons. This chain links TRBV12-3 or TRBV12-4 with TRBJ1-6, with 7 nucleotides matching TRBD1. The receptor was derived from a man younger than 30 in good health. Sequencing used blood. The CDR3 region is CASSLKGANSPLHF. In DNA, the CDR3 is TGTGCCAGCAGTTTAAAGGGGGCGAATTCACCCCTCCACTTT.